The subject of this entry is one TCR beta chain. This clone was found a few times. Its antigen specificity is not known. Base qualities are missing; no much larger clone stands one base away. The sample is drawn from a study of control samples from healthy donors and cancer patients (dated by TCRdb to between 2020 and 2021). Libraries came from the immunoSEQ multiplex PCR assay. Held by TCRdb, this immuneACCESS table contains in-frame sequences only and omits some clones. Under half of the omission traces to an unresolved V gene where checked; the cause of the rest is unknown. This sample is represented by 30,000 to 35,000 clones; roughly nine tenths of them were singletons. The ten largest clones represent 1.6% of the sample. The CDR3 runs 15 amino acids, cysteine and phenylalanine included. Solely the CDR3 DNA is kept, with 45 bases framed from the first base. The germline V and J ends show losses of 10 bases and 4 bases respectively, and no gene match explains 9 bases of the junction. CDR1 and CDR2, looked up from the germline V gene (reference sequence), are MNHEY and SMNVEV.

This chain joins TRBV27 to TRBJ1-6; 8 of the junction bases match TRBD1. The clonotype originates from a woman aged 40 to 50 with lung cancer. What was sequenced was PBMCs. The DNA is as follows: TGTGCCACCAGAAGGGACAGGAGATATAATTCACCCCTCCACTTT. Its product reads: CATRRDRRYNSPLHF.